The clone carrying this TCR beta chain is a singleton in its sample. What it recognizes is unknown. The V gene lost 4 bases and the J gene lost 5 bases, with 14 bases spanning the gap. The CDR3 spans 14 residues. Germline V gene lookup returns CDR1 SNHLY and CDR2 FYNNEI. Amplification used 60 Vbeta primers and 13 Jbeta primers. Some clones are missing from TCRdb's copy, which holds only in-frame ones; the method was immunoSEQ multiplex PCR. The repertoire holds 100,000 to 150,000 clones, with 17% as singletons. The data are from a study of cytomegalovirus exposure and HLA in healthy donors. In the study overall: Out of 150 million to 200 million T cells, an earlier analysis found over 100 million unique TCR beta sequences in total.

General study results and limits: Several V segments, TRBV6-2 and TRBV6-3 among them, could not be told apart and were dropped. The study recorded fewer than 200 TCR beta chains that were cytomegalovirus-associated. As a later analysis showed, a missense DCLRE1C variant was linked to trimming of TCR beta V- and J-genes.

The chain couples TRBV2 to TRBJ1-2; D not resolved. The sample taken for sequencing was PBMCs. This receptor was obtained from a female donor in good health and CMV-seropositive. The CDR3 is CASSVNSGSYGYTF. The CDR3 DNA reads TGTGCCAGCAGTGTGAACTCGGGGTCATATGGCTACACCTTC.